These 13 T cell receptor beta chains came from one sample sequenced in a study of T cells in narcolepsy. Method: immunoSEQ multiplex PCR; TCRdb's copy keeps in-frame clones and lacks some. The data contain more than 7,500 clones, 61% of them singletons. The material sequenced was CD45RA- memory CD8+ T cells from PBMCs. Source of these receptors: a human donor with narcolepsy.

The table lists this clone with a few counts. The CDR3 bases are TGTGCCAGCAGCTTAATGGGCGGGGGGCTCGTTGAGACCCAGTACTTC. Encoded protein: CASSLMGGGLVETQYF. The J gene is TRBJ2-5, the V gene TRBV7-9, with TRBD2 matching 8 bases. The CDR3 spans 16 residues. The germline V gene encodes CDR1 SEHNR and CDR2 FQNEAQ (reference sequence). With 2 bases clipped from V and 5 bases from J, the junction kept 10 bases outside the gene matches.

This chain uses TRBV23-1 with TRBJ1-1, with D maybe TRBD1 (6 bases). TRBV23-1 qualifies as an ORF whose function is uncertain. The CDR3 runs 14 residues. V was trimmed by 5 bases and J by 0 bases, leaving 10 bases between them. The CDR3 spells CASSRDTMNTEAFF. The CDR3 bases are TGCGCCAGCAGTAGGGACACCATGAACACTGAAGCTTTCTTT.

The J gene is TRBJ1-4, the V gene TRBV14; the D gene is possibly TRBD1 (5 bases). This CDR3 contains 16 residues. Trimming cost V 1 base and J 7 bases, with 16 bases left between them. Germline V CDR1 and CDR2: SGHDN, FVKESK. In DNA, the CDR3 is TGTGCCAGCAGCCAAGGTGTGGGCAGGGAAGGTGAAAAACTGTTTTTT. Protein: CASSQGVGREGEKLFF. Full variable domain (outside the CDR3, taken from reference TRBV14 and TRBJ1-4): EAGVTQFPSHSVIEKGQTVTLRCDPISGHDNLYWYRRVMGKEIKFLLHFVKESKQDESGMPNNRFLAERTGGTYSTLKVQPAELEDSGVYFCASSQGVGREGEKLFFGSGTQLSVL.

This clone was found a few times. V is TRBV4-1 and J is TRBJ2-7; the match to TRBD1 covers 7 bases. The CDR3 is 16 amino acids. Germline loops: CDR1 MGHRA, CDR2 YSYEKL. V trimming: 0 bases; J trimming: 1 base; junction bases outside the gene matches: 6. The DNA of the CDR3 is TGCGCCAGCAGCCAAGATAGTACAGGGGCTTCCTACGAGCAGTACTTC. This gives the protein CASSQDSTGASYEQYF.

V gene TRBV4-2 combines with J gene TRBJ2-1; 9 positions agree with TRBD2. Germline CDR1 reads LGHNA; CDR2 reads YNFKEQ. The CDR3 has 17 amino acids. Trimming took 0 bases from V and 9 from J; bases not matched to a gene: 12. The CDR3 sequence is CASSQDPPGLAFFEQFF. The CDR3 coding sequence is TGTGCCAGCAGCCAAGACCCTCCGGGACTAGCATTCTTTGAGCAGTTCTTC.

The chain links TRBV7-1 to TRBJ2-6, with no clear D. TRBV7-1 is sorted into the ORF group, with uncertain function. V lost 3 bases and J lost 1, with 7 bases in between. The CDR3 is made up of 15 amino acids. CDR3 bases: TGTGCCAGCAGCTCGAGTGAATCTGGGGCCAACGTCCTGACTTTC. This gives the protein CASSSSESGANVLTF.

The chain links TRBV19 to TRBJ1-3; D call uncertain. V lost 0 bases, J lost 0 bases, and 6 bases lay in between. The CDR3 spans 15 residues. Germline V CDR1 and CDR2: LNHDA, SQIVND (reference sequence). The CDR3 region has the DNA TGTGCCAGTAGTATAGACGGATTCTCTGGAAACACCATATATTTT. Encoded protein: CASSIDGFSGNTIYF.

The chain combines TRBV18 with TRBJ1-6; TRBD1 is a possible D gene (6 bases). Germline V gives CDR1 KGHSH, CDR2 LQKENI. The V and J ends lost 4 bases and 6 bases respectively, with 16 bases between them. The CDR3 contains 16 residues. This CDR3 reads CASSLQGSGSNSPLHF. As DNA, the CDR3 is TGTGCCAGCTCACTACAGGGAAGCGGCTCTAATTCACCCCTCCACTTT. The whole variable domain, remainder taken from reference TRBV18 and TRBJ1-6, is NAGVMQNPRHLVRRRGQEARLRCSPMKGHSHVYWYRQLPEEGLKFMVYLQKENIIDESGMPKERFSAEFPKEGPSILRIQQVVRGDSAAYFCASSLQGSGSNSPLHFGNGTRLTVT.

This chain uses TRBV5-1 with TRBJ2-2, with D unclear. Germline assignment: CDR1 SGHRS and CDR2 YFSETQ. The CDR3 contains 15 residues. V was trimmed by 0 bases and J by 3 bases, leaving 9 bases between them. CDR3 residues: CASSLGLVDTGELFF. The CDR3 bases are TGCGCCAGCAGCTTGGGGTTAGTGGACACCGGGGAGCTGTTTTTT.

The chain has TRBV6-4 and TRBJ2-3; possibly TRBD1 or TRBD2 for D (5 bases each). The CDR3 contains 14 residues. Trimming took off 0 bases at V and 2 bases at J, with 6 bases between the two ends. The germline gives CDR1 MRHNA, CDR2 SNTAGT. This CDR3 reads CASSDSGDTDTQYF. CDR3 in DNA: TGTGCCAGCAGTGACTCGGGGGACACAGATACGCAGTATTTT.

This chain joins TRBV7-6 and TRBJ2-7; no reliable D call. This CDR3 region has 14 residues. Per the germline V gene, CDR1 is SGHVS and CDR2 is FNYEAQ. V was clipped by 2 bases and J by 3 bases, with 11 bases between them. This chain's CDR3 is CASSLKAEFYEQYF. Here the CDR3 DNA reads TGTGCCAGCAGCTTAAAGGCAGAGTTCTACGAGCAGTACTTC.

This clone rates as medium-sized. The J gene is TRBJ1-3, the V gene TRBV19; possibly TRBD1 for D (6 bases). The CDR3 contains 15 residues. Deletions cut 3 bases from V and 4 bases from J, with 13 bases between. From germline, CDR1 is LNHDA and CDR2 SQIVND (reference sequence). CDR3 sequence: CASSIQGFTGNTIYF. The CDR3 DNA sequence: TGTGCCAGTAGTATCCAGGGGTTCACCGGAAACACCATATATTTT.

The chain links TRBV28 to TRBJ2-7; D is unclear. Deletions cut 5 bases from V and 3 bases from J, with 14 bases between. There are 14 residues in the CDR3. Germline V gene sequence: CDR1 MDHEN, CDR2 SYDVKM. The CDR3, as DNA: TGTGCCAGCAGTCCTCCCAGTAACCTCTACGAGCAGTACTTC. As protein: CASSPPSNLYEQYF.